This note documents a single T cell receptor beta chain sequence. Its cognate antigen has yet to be identified. No quality values exist for individual bases; no much larger clone is one base distant. Spanning cysteine to phenylalanine, the CDR3 consists of 11 amino acids. The retained sequence is limited to the CDR3, 33 bases, with the frame set at the first base. V is reduced by 4 bases and J by 8 bases, leaving a spacing of 9 bases between them. The CDR1 and CDR2 encoded by the germline V gene (reference sequence) are DFQATT and SNEGSKA. Libraries were made using the immunoSEQ multiplex PCR assay. RNA was extracted from all samples and reverse transcribed into cDNA, which served as template for TCR sequencing. SuperScript III was used to make first-strand cDNA, primed with a 2:1 mix of oligo-dT and random hexamers. A synthetic immune receptor repertoire was used to assess amplification bias, and residual bias was removed computationally. Turning to the authors' computational methods: Raw reads were preprocessed to remove errors, and CDR3 was defined by IMGT conventions from the conserved cysteine to phenylalanine. Clonality was calculated as 1 minus Shannon entropy normalized by log2 of the number of productive unique TCRs. Whether scalp clones were CD4 or CD8 was inferred by matching scalp TCRbeta sequences against CD4 and CD8 repertoires sorted from blood. In TCRdb, the immuneACCESS table is reduced to in-frame sequences with V and J assigned. These tables do not hold every clone; where another copy was compared, an unresolved V gene accounts for under half, and the others remain unexplained. V and J calls and clone size follow that table, whereas D and trimming were derived from the DNA. This sample gives 110,000 or so clones in total; around two fifths of them show up just once. The top ten clones comprise roughly 3.2% of the sample.

This entry comes from a study of CD8+ T cells in alopecia areata (dated by TCRdb to about 2018). At the level of the whole study: The treated patients, all with moderate-to-severe alopecia areata, were enrolled in an open-label pilot trial of oral tofacitinib given at 5 to 10 mg twice daily. Patients received tofacitinib for 6 to 18 months and were then followed off drug for 6 months to check for delayed response and recurrence. High-throughput TCRbeta sequencing was used to examine T cell clonal expansion in alopecia areata in both the C3H/HeJ mouse model and human patients. On the human side, TCRbeta sequencing was run on scalp tissue and on sorted CD4+ and CD8+ peripheral blood T cells from healthy controls and from alopecia areata patients with either patchy or totalis/universalis disease. Patients on tofacitinib were biopsied at baseline and after 4 and 24 weeks of treatment, and several of the patients also had a later scalp biopsy. Scalp clonality was compared among normal scalp (n=4), patchy alopecia areata scalp (n=8), and alopecia totalis/universalis scalp (n=8). The RNA source kit depended on sample type: the PAXgene miRNA kit for fixed scalp, the miRNeasy kit for PBMCs, and the RNeasy kit for mouse skin. TCRbeta CDR3 regions were amplified by immunoSEQ multiplex PCR using 35 Vbeta forward and 13 Jbeta reverse primers.

Lesional scalp punch biopsies and peripheral blood were collected from alopecia areata patients. PBMCs were isolated by density centrifugation and stained for CD3, CD4 and CD8, and CD4+ and CD8+ T cells were sorted on a FACSAria. Broad study findings and their caveats: Compared with normal scalp, lesional scalp, particularly in alopecia totalis/universalis, had higher clonality and more expanded CD8+ clones, which suggests antigenic drive. Shared TCR sequences between patients were less evident than in mice, which may be partly attributable to HLA diversity in the patient population. Unlike mouse skin, where gammadelta T cells dominate, normal human skin contains resident alphabeta T cells that get sequenced too, which complicates analysis of the scalp TCR repertoire.

This receptor chain uses TRBV20-1 and TRBJ2-1; TRBD1 might be the D gene, on 5 matching bases. The clonotype comes from a human donor with alopecia areata. Sequenced: CD4+ T cells sorted from blood. The bases are TGCAGTGCTACAGGACATTATGAGCAGTTCTTC. It specifies CSATGHYEQFF.